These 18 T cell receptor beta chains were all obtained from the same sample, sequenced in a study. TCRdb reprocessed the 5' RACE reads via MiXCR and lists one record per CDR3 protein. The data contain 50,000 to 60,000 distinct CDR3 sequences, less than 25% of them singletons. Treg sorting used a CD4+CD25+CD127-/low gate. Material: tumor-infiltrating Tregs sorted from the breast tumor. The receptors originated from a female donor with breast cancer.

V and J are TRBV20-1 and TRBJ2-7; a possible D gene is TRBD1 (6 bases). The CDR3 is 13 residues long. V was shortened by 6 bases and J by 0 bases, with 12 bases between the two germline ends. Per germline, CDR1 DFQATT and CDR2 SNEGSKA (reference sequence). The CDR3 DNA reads TGCAGTGCGCGGACAGTGACCTCCTACGAGCAGTACTTC. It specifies CSARTVTSYEQYF.

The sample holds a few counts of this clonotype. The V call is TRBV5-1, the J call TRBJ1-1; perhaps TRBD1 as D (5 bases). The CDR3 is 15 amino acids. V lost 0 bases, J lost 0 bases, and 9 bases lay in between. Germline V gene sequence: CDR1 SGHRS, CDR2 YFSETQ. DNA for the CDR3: TGCGCCAGCAGCTTGGCGGGGGACCTGAACACTGAAGCTTTCTTT. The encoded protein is CASSLAGDLNTEAFF.

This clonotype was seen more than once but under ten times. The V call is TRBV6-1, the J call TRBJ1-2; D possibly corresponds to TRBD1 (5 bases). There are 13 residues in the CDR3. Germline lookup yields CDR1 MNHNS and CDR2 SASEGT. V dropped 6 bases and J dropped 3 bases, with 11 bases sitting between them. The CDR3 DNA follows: TGTGCCAGCAGGCCGACAGCCGACTATGGCTACACCTTC. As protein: CASRPTADYGYTF.

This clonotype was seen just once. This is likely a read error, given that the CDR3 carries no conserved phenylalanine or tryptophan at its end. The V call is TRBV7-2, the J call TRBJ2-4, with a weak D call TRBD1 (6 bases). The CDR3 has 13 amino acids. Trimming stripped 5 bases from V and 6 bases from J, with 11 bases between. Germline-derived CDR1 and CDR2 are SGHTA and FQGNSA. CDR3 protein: CASSQGQRNIQYL. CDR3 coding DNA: TGTGCCAGCAGCCAAGGACAGAGAAACATTCAGTACCTC.

The CDR3 DNA is TGCGCCAGCAGCCTTCGGACAGAGGGCGACACCGGGGAGCTGTTTTTT. It translates to CASSLRTEGDTGELFF. The gene calls are TRBV5-1 and TRBJ2-2; D possibly corresponds to TRBD1 (6 bases). V lost 4 bases to trimming and J lost 3 bases, with 16 bases between them. The germline V gene encodes CDR1 SGHRS and CDR2 YFSETQ. The CDR3 sequence is 16 residues long.

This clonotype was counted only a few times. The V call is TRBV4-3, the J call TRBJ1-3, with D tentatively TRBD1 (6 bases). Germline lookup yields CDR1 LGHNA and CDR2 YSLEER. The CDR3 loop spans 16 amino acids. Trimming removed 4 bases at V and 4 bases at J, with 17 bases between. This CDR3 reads CASSLSRGSGGNTIYF. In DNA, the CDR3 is TGCGCCAGCAGCCTTAGTAGGGGGAGTGGAGGAAACACCATATATTTT.

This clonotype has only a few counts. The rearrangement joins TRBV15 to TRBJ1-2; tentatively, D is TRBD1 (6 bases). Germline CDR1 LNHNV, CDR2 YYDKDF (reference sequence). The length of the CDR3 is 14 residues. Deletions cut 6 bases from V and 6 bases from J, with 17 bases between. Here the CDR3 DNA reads TGTGCCACCAGTCGAGGACAGATGGGGAATGGCTACACCTTC. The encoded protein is CATSRGQMGNGYTF.

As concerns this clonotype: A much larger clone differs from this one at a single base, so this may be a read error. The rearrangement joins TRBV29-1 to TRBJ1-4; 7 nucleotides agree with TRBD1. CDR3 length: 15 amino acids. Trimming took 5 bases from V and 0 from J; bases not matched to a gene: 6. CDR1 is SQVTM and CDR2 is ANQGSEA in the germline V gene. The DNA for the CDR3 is TGCAGCGTTAGGGACAGCTTTACAACTAATGAAAAACTGTTTTTT. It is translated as CSVRDSFTTNEKLFF.

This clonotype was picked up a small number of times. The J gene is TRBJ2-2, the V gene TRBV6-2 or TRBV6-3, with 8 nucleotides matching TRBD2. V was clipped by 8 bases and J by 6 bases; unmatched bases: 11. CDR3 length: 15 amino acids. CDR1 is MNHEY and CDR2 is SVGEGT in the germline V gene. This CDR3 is CASVPGLGLPGELFF. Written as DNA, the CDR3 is TGTGCCAGCGTCCCGGGACTAGGTCTGCCCGGGGAGCTGTTTTTT.

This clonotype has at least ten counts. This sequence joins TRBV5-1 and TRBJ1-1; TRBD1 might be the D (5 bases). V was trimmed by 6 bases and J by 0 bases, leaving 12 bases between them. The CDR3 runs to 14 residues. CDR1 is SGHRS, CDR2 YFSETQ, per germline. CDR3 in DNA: TGCGCCAGCACCCCGACAGCGATGAACACTGAAGCTTTCTTT. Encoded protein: CASTPTAMNTEAFF.

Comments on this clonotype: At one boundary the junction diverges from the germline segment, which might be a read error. The CDR3 nucleotides are TGTGCCAGCAGCCCCGGACCTAAGAACACTGAAGCCTTCTTT. This codes for CASSPGPKNTEAFF. This chain connects TRBV7-2 to TRBJ1-1; D ambiguous. Looked up from germline, CDR1 is SGHTA and CDR2 is FQGNSA. The CDR3 has 14 residues.

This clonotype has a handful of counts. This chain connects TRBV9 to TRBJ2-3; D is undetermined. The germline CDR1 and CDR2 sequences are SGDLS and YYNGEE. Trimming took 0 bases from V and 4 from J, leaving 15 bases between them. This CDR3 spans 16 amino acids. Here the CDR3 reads CASSVGMDGSADTQYF. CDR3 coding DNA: TGTGCCAGCAGCGTAGGGATGGACGGTAGTGCAGATACGCAGTATTTT.

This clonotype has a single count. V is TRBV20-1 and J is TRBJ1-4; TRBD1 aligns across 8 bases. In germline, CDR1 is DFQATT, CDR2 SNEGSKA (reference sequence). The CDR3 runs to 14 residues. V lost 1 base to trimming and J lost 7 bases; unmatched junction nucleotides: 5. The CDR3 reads CSARGPGGAEKLFF. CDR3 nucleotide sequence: TGCAGTGCTAGAGGTCCAGGGGGCGCTGAAAAACTGTTTTTT.

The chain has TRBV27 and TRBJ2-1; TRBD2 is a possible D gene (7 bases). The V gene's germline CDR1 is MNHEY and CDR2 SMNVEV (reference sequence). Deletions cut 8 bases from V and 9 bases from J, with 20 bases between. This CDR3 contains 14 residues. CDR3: CASGEGGGIGEQFF. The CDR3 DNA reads TGTGCCAGCGGCGAGGGAGGGGGGATAGGTGAGCAGTTCTTC.

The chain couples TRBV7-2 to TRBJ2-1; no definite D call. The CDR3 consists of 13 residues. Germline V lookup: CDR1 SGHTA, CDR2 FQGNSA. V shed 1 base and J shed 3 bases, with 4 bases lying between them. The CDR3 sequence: CASSLVNYNEQFF. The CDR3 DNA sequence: TGTGCCAGCAGCTTAGTGAACTACAATGAGCAGTTCTTC. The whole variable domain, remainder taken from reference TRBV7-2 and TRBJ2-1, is GAGVSQSPSNKVTEKGKDVELRCDPISGHTALYWYRQSLGQGLEFLIYFQGNSAPDKSGLPSDRFSAERTGGSVSTLTIQRTQQEDSAVYLCASSLVNYNEQFFGPGTRLTVL.

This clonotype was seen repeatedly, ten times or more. The CDR3 sequence: CASSLYGGRTDTQYF. DNA for the CDR3: TGTGCCAGCAGCTTGTACGGGGGGCGCACAGATACGCAGTATTTT. This chain connects TRBV7-6 to TRBJ2-3, with D tentatively TRBD2 (7 bases). Germline V gives CDR1 SGHVS, CDR2 FNYEAQ. V lost 3 bases and J 1 base, leaving 11 bases between the germline ends. CDR3 size: 15 residues.

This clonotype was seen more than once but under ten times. Here the CDR3 reads CASSPIGAGGPQEQFF. In DNA form, the CDR3 reads TGCGCCAGCAGTCCGATTGGGGCGGGAGGGCCACAAGAGCAGTTCTTC. J is TRBJ2-1 and V is TRBV5-1, with 9 bases lining up with TRBD2. The CDR3 covers 16 residues. The junction had 16 bases not matched to a gene; V was cut back by 5 bases and J by 10 bases. Germline V gene sequence: CDR1 SGHRS, CDR2 YFSETQ.

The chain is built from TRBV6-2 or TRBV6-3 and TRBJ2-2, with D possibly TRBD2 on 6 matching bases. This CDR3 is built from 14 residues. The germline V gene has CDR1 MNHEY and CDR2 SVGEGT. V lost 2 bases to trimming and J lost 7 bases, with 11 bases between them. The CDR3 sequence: CASSYLSGGGELFF. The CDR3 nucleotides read TGTGCCAGCAGTTACCTCTCCGGGGGCGGGGAGCTGTTTTTT.